These 30 T cell receptor beta chains originate from one sample sequenced in a study of T cells expressing NK-cell markers (dated by TCRdb to the early 2020s). Library creation used 5' RACE. For sequencing, an Illumina HiSeq 2000 was employed. TCRdb reprocessed the reads and assigns one entry to each CDR3 protein sequence, leaving out DNA. The table held for this sample gives around 280,000 distinct CDR3 sequences. Of the sample, around 0.42% falls within the top ten clones. The source material was blood T cells: a sorted CD56 or NKG2C T cell subset, CD4+ or CD8+ T cells, or bulk PBMC T cells (not recorded which). These receptor sequences come from a man aged 18 to 29 in good health. Donor details come from another sample of the same person, matched by shared clones.

The chain carries TRBV11-1 and TRBJ2-3; TCRdb picks TRBD1, but there is no DNA to check that call. This CDR3 is 15 amino acids long. Germline CDR1 reads SGHAT; CDR2 reads FQDESV (reference sequence). The CDR3 is CASSFGGIGADTQYF.

The chain uses TRBV28 and TRBJ2-6; TCRdb lists TRBD1, though no DNA is available to test this call. This CDR3 comprises 17 residues. CDR1 MDHEN and CDR2 SYDVKM come from the germline V gene. CDR3 residues: CASSTRTGRLGANVLTF.

The J gene is TRBJ2-1, the V gene TRBV18; the D call of TRBD1 rests on TCRdb alone, since no DNA is present to check it. In germline, CDR1 is KGHSH, CDR2 LQKENI. This CDR3 comprises 15 residues. CDR3 region: CASSPIPGSHNEQFF. Full variable domain (rest looked up from reference TRBV18 and TRBJ2-1): NAGVMQNPRHLVRRRGQEARLRCSPMKGHSHVYWYRQLPEEGLKFMVYLQKENIIDESGMPKERFSAEFPKEGPSILRIQQVVRGDSAAYFCASSPIPGSHNEQFFGPGTRLTVL.

This sequence joins TRBV10-3 and TRBJ1-1; TCRdb proposes TRBD1, but this gene call is untestable without DNA. This CDR3 is 12 amino acids long. Germline assignment: CDR1 ENHRY and CDR2 SYGVKD. CDR3 in amino acids: CAISGETGLAFF.

This sequence joins TRBV29-1 and TRBJ1-2. This CDR3 has 12 residues. The germline CDR1 and CDR2 sequences are SQVTM and ANQGSEA. The CDR3 here is CSVESSFYGYTF.

The V call is TRBV29-1, the J call TRBJ2-1; the D call from TCRdb, TRBD2, cannot be confirmed without DNA. CDR1 is SQVTM and CDR2 is ANQGSEA in the germline V gene. The CDR3 has 12 residues. The CDR3 loop reads CSVRLARSEQFF.

This rearrangement joins TRBV12-3 or TRBV12-4 to TRBJ2-1; TCRdb names TRBD1, which stays unverified in the absence of DNA. This CDR3 region has 13 residues. The CDR3 reads CASSKTQGDEQFF.

The chain carries TRBV12-3 or TRBV12-4 and TRBJ1-6. There are 12 residues in the CDR3. The CDR3 region is CASRTNMEPLHF.

CDR3 sequence reads: CASSPSAGGPFEQYF. The J gene is TRBJ2-7, the V gene TRBV7-9; TCRdb calls TRBD2, which cannot be checked without DNA. The germline V gene has CDR1 SEHNR and CDR2 FQNEAQ (reference sequence). This CDR3 has 15 amino acids.

The chain uses TRBV12-3 or TRBV12-4 and TRBJ1-5; TCRdb picks TRBD1, but there is no DNA to check that call. The CDR3 has 14 amino acids. This CDR3 reads CASRQTGRGQPQHF.

The chain uses TRBV5-1 and TRBJ2-1; TCRdb gives TRBD2 as the D gene, but with no DNA this cannot be confirmed. Germline V gene data show CDR1 as SGHRS and CDR2 as YFSETQ. The CDR3 runs to 19 residues. CDR3 region: CASSLRSGTSRLVYNEQFF.

CDR3 residues: CAWSGRRQGLAEAFF. V is TRBV30 and J is TRBJ1-1; lacking DNA, the TRBD1 call made by TCRdb goes unchecked. The CDR3 has 15 amino acids. Germline CDR1 and CDR2: GTSNPN and SVGIG (reference sequence).

This chain joins TRBV5-4 and TRBJ1-2; TCRdb indicates TRBD1, and absent DNA this call remains unverified. The CDR3 consists of 14 residues. Looked up from germline, CDR1 is SGHNT and CDR2 is YYREEE (reference sequence). CDR3 sequence: CASSSGQGEGGYTF.

This chain joins TRBV3-1 and TRBJ1-5; TCRdb's D gene call, TRBD1, goes unchecked for lack of DNA. Per the germline V gene, CDR1 is LGHDT and CDR2 is YNNKEL (reference sequence). CDR3 length equals 15 residues. The CDR3 sequence: CASSPTNRGGQPQHF. Combining the CDR3 with reference TRBV3-1 and TRBJ1-5 gives the whole variable domain DTAVSQTPKYLVTQMGNDKSIKCEQNLGHDTMYWYKQDSKKFLKIMFSYNNKELIINETVPNRFSPKSPDKAHLNLHINSLELGDSAVYFCASSPTNRGGQPQHFGDGTRLSIL.

The rearrangement joins TRBV18 to TRBJ2-1; TCRdb names TRBD1, which stays unverified in the absence of DNA. From germline, CDR1 is KGHSH and CDR2 LQKENI. The CDR3 sequence is 17 residues long. This CDR3 reads CASSPFSGGGLQDEQFF.

The V and J genes are TRBV6-1 and TRBJ2-1; TCRdb proposes TRBD2, but this gene call is untestable without DNA. The CDR3 extends over 15 amino acids. Germline lookup yields CDR1 MNHNS and CDR2 SASEGT. The CDR3 protein is CASATMRTRFDEQFF.

CDR3 protein: CASSSDRPLMPSGYNEQFF. The chain joins TRBV3-1 to TRBJ2-1; TCRdb returns TRBD1, unconfirmable since there is no DNA. Germline CDR1 LGHDT, CDR2 YNNKEL (reference sequence). This CDR3 comprises 19 residues.

This chain's CDR3 is CASSPPEDRGRSPLHF. This sequence joins TRBV18 and TRBJ1-6; TCRdb reports TRBD1, a call that lacks DNA to check it against. The CDR3 consists of 16 residues. Germline CDR1 KGHSH, CDR2 LQKENI.

The rearrangement uses TRBV5-6 and TRBJ1-1; TCRdb's D call, TRBD1, is unchecked because there is no DNA. The CDR3 consists of 14 residues. Germline loops: CDR1 SGHDT, CDR2 YYEEEE. CDR3: CASSLAPQGSEAFF. The variable domain in full, with the rest retrieved from reference TRBV5-6 and TRBJ1-1, is DAGVTQSPTHLIKTRGQQVTLRCSPKSGHDTVSWYQQALGQGPQFIFQYYEEEERQRGNFPDRFSGHQFPNYSSELNVNALLLGDSALYLCASSLAPQGSEAFFGQGTRLTVV.

This chain joins TRBV5-5 and TRBJ2-3; TCRdb designates TRBD2, a call that cannot be tested without DNA. From germline, CDR1 is SGHKS and CDR2 YYEKEE (reference sequence). CDR3 length: 16 amino acids. This CDR3 reads CASSPAGGRRTDTQYF.

V gene TRBV18 combines with J gene TRBJ2-2; TCRdb selects TRBD1, and the lack of DNA leaves this call unchecked. This CDR3 spans 17 amino acids. In germline, CDR1 is KGHSH, CDR2 LQKENI. The CDR3 loop is CASSQNARTANTGELFF.

V is TRBV6-2 or TRBV6-3 and J is TRBJ2-1; checking the TCRdb D call of TRBD1 is not possible without DNA. The germline CDR1 and CDR2 sequences are MNHEY and SVGEGT. There are 17 residues in the CDR3. The CDR3 loop reads CASRIGGKPSSYNEQFF.

The chain has TRBV6-1 and TRBJ2-4; with no DNA, the TCRdb D assignment of TRBD1 cannot be verified. Germline values: CDR1 MNHNS, CDR2 SASEGT. The CDR3 extends over 14 amino acids. CDR3 amino acids: CASSGRGQGNIQYF.

The V gene is TRBV18, the J gene TRBJ2-1; TCRdb outputs TRBD2, but without DNA this stays unchecked. The CDR3 is 17 residues long. CDR1 is KGHSH and CDR2 is LQKENI in the germline V gene. The CDR3 spells CASSPSTTSGIKHEQFF.

The chain recombines TRBV18 with TRBJ2-4. The germline V gene encodes CDR1 KGHSH and CDR2 LQKENI. The CDR3 consists of 15 residues. The CDR3 here is CASSPRPVVKNIQYF.

The chain recombines TRBV5-1 with TRBJ2-5. This CDR3 comprises 14 residues. Germline V gene sequence: CDR1 SGHRS, CDR2 YFSETQ. The CDR3 protein is CASSLIGGQETQYF.

V gene TRBV9 combines with J gene TRBJ2-5; as DNA is missing, the TRBD2 call by TCRdb cannot be tested. Looked up from germline, CDR1 is SGDLS and CDR2 is YYNGEE. The CDR3 consists of 14 residues. CDR3 region: CASSPAWTQETQYF.

CDR3 loop: CSGGKVDTQYF. The V call is TRBV29-1, the J call TRBJ2-3. CDR1 SQVTM and CDR2 ANQGSEA come from the germline V gene. The CDR3 runs to 11 residues.

The chain recombines TRBV27 with TRBJ2-3; absent DNA, TCRdb's TRBD2 call cannot be checked. From germline, CDR1 is MNHEY and CDR2 SMNVEV (reference sequence). There are 15 residues in the CDR3. CDR3 sequence reads: CASRISGRAADTQYF.

This chain links TRBV7-6 with TRBJ1-4; TCRdb indicates TRBD1, and absent DNA this call remains unverified. The CDR3 sequence is 15 residues long. CDR1 is SGHVS and CDR2 is FNYEAQ in the germline V gene. The CDR3 is CASSPTTGLGEKLFF.